This T cell receptor beta chain was sequenced in a study of OX40 agonist ivuxolimab in advanced cancers. The CDR3 consists of 13 residues. The V gene's germline CDR1 is MDHEN and CDR2 SYDVKM. V lost 6 bases and J lost 0, with 6 bases in between. Method: immunoSEQ multiplex PCR; TCRdb's copy keeps in-frame clones and lacks some. Found here are around 31,000 clones, roughly 81% of them singletons; the top ten hold 20% to 25%. The J gene is TRBJ1-3, the V gene TRBV28; D uncertain. The sequence was obtained from an adult with an advanced solid tumor such as melanoma, head and neck, liver or kidney cancer. The sample in question was CD4+ or CD8+ T cells sorted from blood, obtained in a trial of the OX40 agonist ivuxolimab. Here the CDR3 DNA reads TGTGCCAGCAGGACCGCCTCTGGAAACACCATATATTTT. Translation: CASRTASGNTIYF.